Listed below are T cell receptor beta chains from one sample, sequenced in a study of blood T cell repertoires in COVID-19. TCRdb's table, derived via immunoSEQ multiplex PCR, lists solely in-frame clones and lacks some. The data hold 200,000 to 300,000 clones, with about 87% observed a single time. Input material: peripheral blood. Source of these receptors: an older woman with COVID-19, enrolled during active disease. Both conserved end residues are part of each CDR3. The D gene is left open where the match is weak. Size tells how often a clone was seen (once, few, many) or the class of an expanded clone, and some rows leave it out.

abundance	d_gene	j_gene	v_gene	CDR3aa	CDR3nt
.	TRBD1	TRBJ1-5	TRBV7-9	CASSSGTGGFRNQPQHF	TGTGCCAGCAGCTCAGGGACAGGGGGTTTTCGCAATCAGCCCCAGCATTTT
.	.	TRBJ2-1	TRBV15	CATSRDLAGREQFF	TGTGCCACCAGCAGAGATCTGGCAGGGAGGGAGCAGTTCTTC
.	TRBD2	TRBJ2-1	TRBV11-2	CASSLLAGVGYNEQFF	TGTGCCAGCAGCTTACTAGCGGGAGTTGGGTACAATGAGCAGTTCTTC
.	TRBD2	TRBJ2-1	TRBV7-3	CASSLTFLAGGPRDEQFF	TGTGCCAGCAGCTTAACGTTCCTAGCGGGAGGGCCTCGCGATGAGCAGTTCTTC
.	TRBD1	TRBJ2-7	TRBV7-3	CASSSGQGVEQYF	TGTGCCAGCAGCTCGGGACAGGGCGTCGAGCAGTACTTC
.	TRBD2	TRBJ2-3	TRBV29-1	CSVEGLAPTADTQYF	TGCAGCGTTGAGGGACTAGCGCCGACTGCGGATACGCAGTATTTT
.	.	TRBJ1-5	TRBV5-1	CASSLVGREDQPQHF	TGCGCCAGCAGCTTGGTCGGAAGGGAGGATCAGCCCCAGCATTTT
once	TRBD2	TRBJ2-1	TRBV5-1	CASSLGASGGNEQFF	TGCGCCAGCAGCTTGGGGGCTAGCGGGGGCAATGAGCAGTTCTTC
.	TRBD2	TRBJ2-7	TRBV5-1	CASSLAGLAGRTYEQYF	TGCGCCAGCAGCTTGGCCGGACTAGCGGGACGGACCTACGAGCAGTACTTC
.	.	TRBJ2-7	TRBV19	CASSIGLTYEQYF	TGTGCCAGTAGTATAGGACTGACCTACGAGCAGTACTTC
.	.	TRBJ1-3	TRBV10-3	CAISRQEGNTIYF	TGTGCCATCAGTCGACAGGAAGGAAACACCATATATTTT
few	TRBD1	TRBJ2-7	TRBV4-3	CASSQGMGQGWEQYF	TGCGCCAGCAGCCAGGGGATGGGACAGGGCTGGGAGCAGTACTTC
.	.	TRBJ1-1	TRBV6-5	CASRRTVVTEAFF	TGTGCCAGCAGGCGGACAGTTGTTACTGAAGCTTTCTTT
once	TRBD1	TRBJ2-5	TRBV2	CASNKGQGQETQYF	TGTGCCAGCAATAAAGGACAGGGGCAAGAGACCCAGTACTTC
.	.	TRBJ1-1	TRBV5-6	CASSLRVNTEAFF	TGTGCCAGCAGCTTGCGAGTGAACACTGAAGCTTTCTTT
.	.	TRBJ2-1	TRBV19	CASSTSRGSNEQFF	TGTGCCAGTAGTACTTCAAGGGGGTCCAATGAGCAGTTCTTC
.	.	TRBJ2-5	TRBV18	CASSPQYQETQYF	TGTGCCAGCTCACCTCAGTACCAAGAGACCCAGTACTTC
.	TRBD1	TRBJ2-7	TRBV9	CASSVSGGSVEQYF	TGTGCCAGCAGCGTCTCAGGGGGAAGTGTCGAGCAGTACTTC
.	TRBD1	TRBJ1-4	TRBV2	CASSEGQPNEKLFF	TGTGCCAGCAGTGAGGGACAGCCTAATGAAAAACTGTTTTTT
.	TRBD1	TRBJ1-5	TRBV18	CASSPPWSTGDQPQHF	TGTGCCAGCTCACCACCGTGGTCGACAGGGGATCAGCCCCAGCATTTT
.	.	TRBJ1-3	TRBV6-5	CASSYRGGSGNTIYF	TGTGCCAGCAGTTATCGGGGGGGCTCTGGAAACACCATATATTTT
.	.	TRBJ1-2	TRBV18	CASSPKQENGYTF	TGTGCCAGCTCACCGAAACAGGAGAATGGCTACACCTTC
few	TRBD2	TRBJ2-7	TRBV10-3	CAISGIQPSGSYEQYF	TGTGCCATCAGTGGCATCCAACCTAGCGGGAGTTACGAGCAGTACTTC
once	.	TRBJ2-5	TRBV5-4	CASSLARGGWTEGETQYF	TGTGCCAGCAGCTTGGCTCGGGGTGGGTGGACAGAAGGGGAGACCCAGTACTTC
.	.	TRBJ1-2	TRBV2	CASSEGTGYGYTF	TGTGCCAGCAGTGAAGGGACTGGGTATGGCTACACCTTC
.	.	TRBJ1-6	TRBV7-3	CASSLNAGSNSPLHF	TGTGCCAGCAGCTTAAATGCAGGCTCAAATTCACCCCTCCACTTT
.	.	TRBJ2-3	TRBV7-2	CASSRKTGGMGEGRNTQYF	TGTGCCAGCAGCCGCAAAACAGGGGGTATGGGGGAGGGCCGAAATACGCAGTATTTT
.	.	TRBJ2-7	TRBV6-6	CASSTSRAPPYEQYF	TGTGCCAGCAGTACTAGTAGGGCCCCGCCCTACGAGCAGTACTTC
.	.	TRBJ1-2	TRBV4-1	CASSQVQGPYGYTF	TGCGCCAGCAGCCAAGTTCAGGGTCCCTATGGCTACACCTTC
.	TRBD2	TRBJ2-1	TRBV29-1	CSVGSLERTSGNEQFF	TGCAGCGTTGGATCACTCGAAAGGACTAGCGGGAATGAGCAGTTCTTC
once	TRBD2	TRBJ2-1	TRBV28	CASSLRGLAGVNEQFF	TGTGCCAGCAGTTTACGGGGACTAGCGGGGGTCAATGAGCAGTTCTTC
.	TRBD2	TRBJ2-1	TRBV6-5	CASTRTSGSYEQFF	TGTGCCAGCACCAGGACTAGCGGGAGCTATGAGCAGTTCTTC
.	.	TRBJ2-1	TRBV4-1	CASSQRGGFNEQFF	TGCGCCAGCAGCCAAAGAGGTGGATTTAATGAGCAGTTCTTC
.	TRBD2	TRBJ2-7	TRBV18	CASSPTGTSGAGRAQYF	TGTGCCAGCTCACCAACCGGGACTAGCGGAGCGGGGCGGGCGCAGTACTTC
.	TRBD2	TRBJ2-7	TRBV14	CASSSQAGVGREQYF	TGTGCCAGCAGCTCCCAAGCGGGAGTAGGTCGCGAGCAGTACTTC
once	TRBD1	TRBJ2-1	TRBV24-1	CATSDSWTGTYNEQFF	TGTGCCACCAGTGATTCCTGGACAGGGACCTACAATGAGCAGTTCTTC
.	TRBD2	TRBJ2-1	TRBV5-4	CASSLGGLAGDNEQFF	TGTGCCAGCAGCTTGGGGGGACTAGCGGGAGACAATGAGCAGTTCTTC
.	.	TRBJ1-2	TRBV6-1	CASSEELGSRVDGYTF	TGTGCCAGCAGTGAAGAGTTGGGGAGCCGGGTCGATGGCTACACCTTC
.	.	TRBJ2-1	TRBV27	CASSYRGNEQFF	TGTGCCAGCAGTTATCGGGGGAATGAGCAGTTCTTC
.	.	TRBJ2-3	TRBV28	CASSSTLVRSTDTQYF	TGTGCCAGCAGTTCCACCCTCGTGCGGAGCACAGATACGCAGTATTTT
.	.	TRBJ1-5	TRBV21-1	CATRGGEGQPQHF	TGTGCCACACGGGGGGGGGAAGGTCAGCCCCAGCATTTT
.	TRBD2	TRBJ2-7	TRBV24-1	CATSDRGLAGGRGEQYF	TGTGCCACCAGTGACCGGGGACTAGCGGGAGGAAGAGGCGAGCAGTACTTC
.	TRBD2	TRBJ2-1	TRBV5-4	CASSVVGSGDFNEQFF	TGTGCCAGCAGCGTAGTAGGCAGCGGGGATTTCAATGAGCAGTTCTTC
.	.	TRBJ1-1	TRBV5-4	CASSLAGLGGTEAFF	TGTGCCAGCAGCTTGGCCGGTCTGGGGGGTACTGAAGCTTTCTTT
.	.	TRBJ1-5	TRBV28	CASSLVYQPQHF	TGTGCCAGCAGTTTAGTATATCAGCCCCAGCATTTT
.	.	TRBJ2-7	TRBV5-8	CASSSDRRYEQYF	TGTGCCAGCAGCTCCGACAGGCGGTACGAGCAGTACTTC
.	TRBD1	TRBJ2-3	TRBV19	CASRIGTGSDTQYF	TGTGCCAGTAGGATCGGGACAGGGTCAGATACGCAGTATTTT
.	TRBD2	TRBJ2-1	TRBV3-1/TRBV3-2	CASSPSRGEGYNEQFF	TGTGCCAGCAGCCCTTCCCGGGGGGAGGGCTACAATGAGCAGTTCTTC
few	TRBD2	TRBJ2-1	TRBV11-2	CASSSGTWASGSGQFF	TGTGCCAGCAGCTCAGGGACCTGGGCTAGCGGGTCCGGGCAGTTCTTC
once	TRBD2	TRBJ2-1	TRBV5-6	CASILAGGLYNEQFF	TGTGCCAGCATACTAGCGGGAGGCCTTTACAATGAGCAGTTCTTC
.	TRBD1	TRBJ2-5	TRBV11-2	CASSSRSSDRGSPTTQYF	TGTGCCAGCAGCTCAAGAAGCTCGGACAGGGGGAGCCCAACGACCCAGTACTTC
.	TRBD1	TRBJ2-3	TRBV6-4	CASKQGARTDTQYF	TGTGCCAGCAAACAGGGGGCGCGAACAGATACGCAGTATTTT
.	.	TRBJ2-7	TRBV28	CASSSHQGWNEQYF	TGTGCCAGCAGTTCCCATCAGGGATGGAACGAGCAGTACTTC
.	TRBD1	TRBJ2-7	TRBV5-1	CASGGTGGYEQYF	TGCGCCAGCGGCGGGACAGGGGGCTACGAGCAGTACTTC
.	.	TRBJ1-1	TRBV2	CASSRGGNTEAFF	TGTGCCAGCAGTCGGGGGGGAAACACTGAAGCTTTCTTT
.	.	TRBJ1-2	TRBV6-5	CASSYGPNYGYTF	TGTGCCAGCAGTTACGGGCCTAACTATGGCTACACCTTC
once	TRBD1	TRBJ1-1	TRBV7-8	CASSWDRGTEAFF	TGTGCCAGCAGCTGGGACAGGGGAACTGAAGCTTTCTTT
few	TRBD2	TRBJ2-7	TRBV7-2	CASSLLAGGQTYEQYF	TGTGCCAGCAGCTTACTAGCGGGAGGGCAGACCTACGAGCAGTACTTC
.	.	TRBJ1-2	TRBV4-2	CASSQDRSYGYTF	TGTGCCAGCAGCCAAGATCGGAGCTATGGCTACACCTTC